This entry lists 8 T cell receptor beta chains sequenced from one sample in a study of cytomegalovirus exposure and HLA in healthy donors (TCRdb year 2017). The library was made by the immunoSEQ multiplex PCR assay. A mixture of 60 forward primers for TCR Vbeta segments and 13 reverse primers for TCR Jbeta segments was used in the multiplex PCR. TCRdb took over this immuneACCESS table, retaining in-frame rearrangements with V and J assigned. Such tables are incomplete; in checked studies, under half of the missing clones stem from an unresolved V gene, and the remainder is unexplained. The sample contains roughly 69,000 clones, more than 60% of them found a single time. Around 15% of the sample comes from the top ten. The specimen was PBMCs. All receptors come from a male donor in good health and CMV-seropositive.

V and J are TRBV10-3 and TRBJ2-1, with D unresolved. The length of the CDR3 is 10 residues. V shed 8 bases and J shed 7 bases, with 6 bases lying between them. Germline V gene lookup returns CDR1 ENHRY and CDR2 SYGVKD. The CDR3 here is CAICRNEQFF. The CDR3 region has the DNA TGTGCCATCTGCCGGAATGAGCAGTTCTTC.

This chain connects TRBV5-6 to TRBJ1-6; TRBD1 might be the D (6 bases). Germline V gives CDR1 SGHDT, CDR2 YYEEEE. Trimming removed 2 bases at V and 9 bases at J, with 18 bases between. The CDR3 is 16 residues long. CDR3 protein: CASSFLRLEGVSPLHF. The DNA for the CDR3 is TGTGCCAGCAGCTTTCTTCGACTCGAGGGGGTTTCACCCCTCCACTTT.

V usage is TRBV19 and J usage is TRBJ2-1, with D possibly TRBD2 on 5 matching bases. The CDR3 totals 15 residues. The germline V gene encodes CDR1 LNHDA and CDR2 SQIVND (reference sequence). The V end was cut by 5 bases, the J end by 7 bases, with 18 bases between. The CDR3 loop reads CASSDPGTSGNEQFF. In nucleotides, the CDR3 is TGTGCCAGTAGTGACCCGGGAACCTCTGGGAATGAGCAGTTCTTC.

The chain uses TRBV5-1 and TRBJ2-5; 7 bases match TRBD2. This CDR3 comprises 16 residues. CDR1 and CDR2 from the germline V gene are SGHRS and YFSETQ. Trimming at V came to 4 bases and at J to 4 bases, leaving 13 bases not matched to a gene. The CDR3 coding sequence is TGCGCCAGCAGCCCCCCGGAGTCCTCGGGGGGAGAGACCCAGTACTTC. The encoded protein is CASSPPESSGGETQYF.

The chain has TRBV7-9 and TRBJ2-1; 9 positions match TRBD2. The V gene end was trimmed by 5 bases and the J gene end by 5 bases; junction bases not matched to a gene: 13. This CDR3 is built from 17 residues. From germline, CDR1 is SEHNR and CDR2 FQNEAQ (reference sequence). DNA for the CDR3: TGTGCCAGCAGCCCAGAACTCGGGCTAGCGGGAAACAATGAGCAGTTCTTC. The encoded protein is CASSPELGLAGNNEQFF.

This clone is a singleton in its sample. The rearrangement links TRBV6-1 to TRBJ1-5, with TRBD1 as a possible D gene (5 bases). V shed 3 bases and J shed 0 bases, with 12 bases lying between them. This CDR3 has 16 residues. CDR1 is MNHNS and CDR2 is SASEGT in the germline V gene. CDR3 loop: CASSDTGRDSNQPQHF. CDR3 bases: TGTGCCAGCAGTGATACAGGTAGGGATAGCAATCAGCCCCAGCATTTT.

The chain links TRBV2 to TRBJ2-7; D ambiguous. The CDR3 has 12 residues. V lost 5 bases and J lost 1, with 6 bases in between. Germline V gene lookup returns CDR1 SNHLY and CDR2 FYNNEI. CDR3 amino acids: CASSLLSYEQYF. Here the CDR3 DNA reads TGTGCCAGCAGTCTCCTTTCCTACGAGCAGTACTTC.

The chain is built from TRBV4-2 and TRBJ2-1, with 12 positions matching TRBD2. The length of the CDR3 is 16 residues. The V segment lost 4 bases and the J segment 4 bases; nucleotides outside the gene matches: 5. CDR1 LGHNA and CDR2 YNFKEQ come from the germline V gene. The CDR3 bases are TGTGCCAGCAGCCGAGAACTAGCGGGGGGTTACAATGAGCAGTTCTTC. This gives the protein CASSRELAGGYNEQFF.